These T cell receptor beta chains were read from a single sample in a study of T cell responses to AZD1222 COVID-19 vaccine. TCRdb's table, derived via immunoSEQ multiplex PCR, lists solely in-frame clones and lacks some. The table records about 140,000 clones, roughly nine tenths of them present only once. This specimen consisted of peripheral blood, obtained 28 days after the second AZD1222 dose. The receptors come from an adult who received the AZD1222 COVID-19 vaccine. Both conserved end residues are trimmed from each CDR3. Clone size is stated in some rows and not others, as once, few, many or a class when expanded.

j_gene: TRBJ1-2
abundance: -
v_gene: TRBV7-2
CDR3aa: ASSLKGRGYT

j_gene: TRBJ2-1
abundance: -
v_gene: TRBV11-1
CDR3aa: ASGNRLAAGGEQF

j_gene: TRBJ1-1
abundance: -
v_gene: TRBV27
CDR3aa: ASSFIAQMNTEAF

j_gene: TRBJ2-1
abundance: -
v_gene: TRBV4-1
CDR3aa: ASSQVSNNEQF

j_gene: TRBJ2-7
abundance: -
v_gene: TRBV5-1
CDR3aa: ASSLDLRRGSWNSYEQY

j_gene: TRBJ1-1
abundance: -
v_gene: TRBV25-1
CDR3aa: ASSEFGRGRAF

j_gene: TRBJ2-5
abundance: -
v_gene: TRBV2
CDR3aa: ASERTGGETQY

j_gene: TRBJ2-3
abundance: -
v_gene: TRBV30
CDR3aa: AWSRRQVTVGDTQY

j_gene: TRBJ2-2
abundance: -
v_gene: TRBV4-1
CDR3aa: ASSQASGTRELF

j_gene: TRBJ1-1
abundance: -
v_gene: TRBV4-3
CDR3aa: ASSQSPARGSEAF

j_gene: TRBJ2-4
abundance: -
v_gene: TRBV6-4
CDR3aa: ASSDSPGDFQY

j_gene: TRBJ1-2
abundance: -
v_gene: TRBV10-3
CDR3aa: AINGGHYGYT

j_gene: TRBJ2-1
abundance: -
v_gene: TRBV10-3
CDR3aa: AISVSLTGVRAGGYEQF

j_gene: TRBJ2-5
abundance: -
v_gene: TRBV18
CDR3aa: ASSPPDQETQY

j_gene: TRBJ2-7
abundance: -
v_gene: TRBV29-1
CDR3aa: SVGTATSYEQY

j_gene: TRBJ2-7
abundance: -
v_gene: TRBV7-8
CDR3aa: ASSSRGDPYEQY

j_gene: TRBJ2-7
abundance: -
v_gene: TRBV4-1
CDR3aa: ASSPGRGYEQY

j_gene: TRBJ2-4
abundance: -
v_gene: TRBV19
CDR3aa: ASSRRRDPGSQNIQY

j_gene: TRBJ2-1
abundance: -
v_gene: TRBV3-1/TRBV3-2
CDR3aa: ASSQGQANEQF

j_gene: TRBJ1-5
abundance: -
v_gene: TRBV7-2
CDR3aa: ASSLSAGEGQPQH

j_gene: TRBJ1-3
abundance: -
v_gene: TRBV5-1
CDR3aa: ASSLSQAHSGNTIY

j_gene: TRBJ1-1
abundance: -
v_gene: TRBV19
CDR3aa: ASSIDFGRAPF

j_gene: TRBJ1-6
abundance: -
v_gene: TRBV27
CDR3aa: ASSLSGTNSPLH

j_gene: TRBJ1-2
abundance: -
v_gene: TRBV30
CDR3aa: AWSVGGGRPGYT

j_gene: TRBJ1-2
abundance: -
v_gene: TRBV7-9
CDR3aa: ASSRDTLPFYYT

j_gene: TRBJ1-6
abundance: once
v_gene: TRBV25-1
CDR3aa: ASSDSETGIPSPLH

j_gene: TRBJ1-1
abundance: -
v_gene: TRBV9
CDR3aa: ASSANRDRAYNPF

j_gene: TRBJ2-7
abundance: -
v_gene: TRBV5-4
CDR3aa: ASSFAGTGNSYEQY

j_gene: TRBJ1-2
abundance: few
v_gene: TRBV28
CDR3aa: ASSLLGADGYT

j_gene: TRBJ1-5
abundance: -
v_gene: TRBV29-1
CDR3aa: SVGGNNQPQH

j_gene: TRBJ1-3
abundance: -
v_gene: TRBV28
CDR3aa: ASTSGGLVSGNTIY

j_gene: TRBJ2-5
abundance: -
v_gene: TRBV28
CDR3aa: ASSWRGTGGETQY

j_gene: TRBJ2-1
abundance: -
v_gene: TRBV18
CDR3aa: ASSPPQVPLGNEQF

j_gene: TRBJ1-1
abundance: few
v_gene: TRBV18
CDR3aa: ASSIVVSGGTGQTEAF

j_gene: TRBJ2-7
abundance: -
v_gene: TRBV5-6
CDR3aa: ASSLIGTVSYEQY

j_gene: TRBJ2-7
abundance: -
v_gene: TRBV12-3/TRBV12-4
CDR3aa: ASSFWTGEEQY

j_gene: TRBJ1-4
abundance: -
v_gene: TRBV19
CDR3aa: ASTPHPEGFGEKLF

j_gene: TRBJ2-7
abundance: -
v_gene: TRBV29-1
CDR3aa: SASMGQVSYEQY

j_gene: TRBJ1-1
abundance: -
v_gene: TRBV7-9
CDR3aa: ASSLGIGLNTEAF

j_gene: TRBJ2-1
abundance: -
v_gene: TRBV6-2/TRBV6-3
CDR3aa: ASSPGTSSYNEQF

j_gene: TRBJ1-5
abundance: -
v_gene: TRBV2
CDR3aa: ASSLTGRDMNQPQH

j_gene: TRBJ2-7
abundance: -
v_gene: TRBV27
CDR3aa: ATSPGTVVSTREQY

j_gene: TRBJ2-1
abundance: -
v_gene: TRBV18
CDR3aa: ASSPGGSNEQF

j_gene: TRBJ1-2
abundance: -
v_gene: TRBV5-4
CDR3aa: ASSLRDDYGYT

j_gene: TRBJ1-1
abundance: -
v_gene: TRBV13
CDR3aa: ASSLGPGEAF

j_gene: TRBJ1-3
abundance: -
v_gene: TRBV18
CDR3aa: ASSPDRDRTIY

j_gene: TRBJ2-1
abundance: once
v_gene: TRBV2
CDR3aa: ATPGFNEQF

j_gene: TRBJ2-7
abundance: -
v_gene: TRBV11-2
CDR3aa: ASSSNDPVASEQY

j_gene: TRBJ2-7
abundance: -
v_gene: TRBV30
CDR3aa: AWRDRNYEQY